Below, one T cell receptor (beta chain) is given with its context. This sample is part of a study of blood T cell repertoires in COVID-19. Participant ages covered about 18 to 100 years across 24 US areas. Self-reported history from a screening survey and questionnaire set each donor's cohort. All recovered Cohort 3 donors got two negative PCRs, got clearance, or saw symptom resolution. Germline values: CDR1 SGDLS, CDR2 YYNGEE. The ends were cut back, 3 bases at V and 2 bases at J, with 13 bases in the middle. CDR3 length: 15 residues. Methods used by the authors: The assay estimated nucleated cells by amplifying reference gene primers. Measured with immunoSEQ multiplex PCR; TCRdb has only the in-frame clones, and not every one. For V, J and clone size, that table is used; D and trimming come from the DNA. The sample has 150,000 to 200,000 clones; 85% to 90% are singletons.

Sample: PBMCs or T cells enriched from blood (not recorded which). This sequence joins TRBV9 and TRBJ2-3; TRBD2 is a possible D gene (7 bases). This TCR was sampled from a woman between 50 and 59 years old who had recovered from COVID-19. Here the CDR3 DNA reads TGTGCCAGCAGCGACTGGGGGGGCGACACAGATACGCAGTATTTT. Translated: CASSDWGGDTDTQYF.